This TCR beta chain derives from a study of cytomegalovirus exposure and HLA in healthy donors. Regarding the study as a whole: The authors later linked a missense DCLRE1C variant to TCR beta V- and J-gene trimming. HLA-A and HLA-B allele assignments for most subjects were reportedly predicted accurately using TCR beta sequences.

Primers for the PCR totalled 60 Vbeta and 13 Jbeta. The protocol was immunoSEQ multiplex PCR, while the TCRdb copy is restricted to in-frame clones and leaves out a portion. The sample includes over 150,000 clones, over 60% of them seen just once. Germline V gene lookup returns CDR1 MDHEN and CDR2 SYDVKM. The CDR3 consists of 12 residues. Trimming removed 5 bases at V and 9 bases at J, with 12 bases between. As concerns this clone: Its antigen is still unknown.

The clonotype was recovered from a woman under 40 in good health and CMV-seronegative. This chain uses TRBV28 with TRBJ2-3; D perhaps matches TRBD2 (5 bases). The sequenced sample consisted of PBMCs. The CDR3 loop reads CASSLDLGTQYF. The DNA for the CDR3 is TGTGCCAGCAGTCTGGACTTGGGCACGCAGTATTTT.